The 32 T cell receptor beta chains below all came from one sample that was sequenced in a study of CD8+CD57+ T cells in acquired aplastic anemia. CDR3 and TCR beta VDJ profiling relied on a genomic DNA template. MiXCR was run by TCRdb on the reads, yielding one entry per CDR3 protein. The sample holds about 400,000 distinct CDR3 sequences, about two thirds seen once. Input material: sorted CD4+, CD8+, or CD8+CD57+ T cells (not recorded which) from PBMCs. The receptors derive from a human donor in good health, serving as a control.

The chain recombines TRBV2 with TRBJ2-1; perhaps TRBD1 as D (6 bases). Trimming took 8 bases from V and 8 from J, leaving 13 bases between them. Germline V gene sequence: CDR1 SNHLY, CDR2 FYNNEI. The CDR3 is made up of 12 amino acids. As DNA, the CDR3 is TGTGCCAGCCGGGACATTTACTATGAGCAGTTCTTC. It is translated as CASRDIYYEQFF. Looking up the rest from reference TRBV2 and TRBJ2-1 gives the full variable domain: EPEVTQTPSHQVTQMGQEVILRCVPISNHLYFYWYRQILGQKVEFLVSFYNNEISEKSEIFDDQFSVERPDGSNFTLKIRSTKLEDSAMYFCASRDIYYEQFFGPGTRLTVL.

About this clonotype itself: The CDR3 does not close with the conserved phenylalanine or tryptophan, likely indicating a read error. No DNA is shown, since the ends of the CDR3 on it are uncertain; the CDR3 is the one TCRdb lists. This chain links TRBV19 with TRBJ1-3. Germline lookup yields CDR1 LNHDA and CDR2 SQIVND (reference sequence). The CDR3 has 16 amino acids, counting both end residues. The CDR3 loop is CASTIGDTQDFGPVTL.

V is TRBV5-1 and J is TRBJ1-3; D is unresolved. The germline V gene encodes CDR1 SGHRS and CDR2 YFSETQ. This CDR3 is built from 13 residues. V lost 6 bases, J lost 12 bases, and 19 bases lay in between. DNA of the CDR3: TGCGCCAGCACCCAGCGGGAAGACACCTTCATATATTTT. Encoded protein: CASTQREDTFIYF.

The genes are TRBV24-1 and TRBJ2-7; D gene unclear. The germline CDR1 and CDR2 sequences are KGHDR and SFDVKD. The CDR3 totals 11 residues. Trimming took off 6 bases at V and 3 bases at J, with 5 bases between the two ends. The DNA of the CDR3 is TGTGCCACCAGTACTGGCTACGAGCAGTACTTC. Translated, it gives CATSTGYEQYF.

The V gene is TRBV7-8, the J gene TRBJ2-3; D is unclear. Trimming removed 1 base at V and 12 bases at J, with 23 bases between. The CDR3 spans 16 residues. From germline, CDR1 is SGHVS and CDR2 FQNEAQ. DNA for the CDR3: TGTGCCAGCAGCTTAGGCCAGGCCCGCTACGAGCAGTACCAGTATTTT. It is translated as CASSLGQARYEQYQYF. Complete variable domain (other parts from reference TRBV7-8 and TRBJ2-3): GAGVSQSPRYKVAKRGQDVALRCDPISGHVSLFWYQQALGQGPEFLTYFQNEAQLDKSGLPSDRFFAERPEGSVSTLKIQRTQQEDSAVYLCASSLGQARYEQYQYFGPGTRLTVL.

Comments on this clonotype: One junction end disagrees with the germline gene, perhaps due to a read error. As DNA, the CDR3 is TGTGCCAGCAGCCGGGAGACGAACACTGAAACGCTGTATTTT. Translation: CASSRETNTETLYF. This chain uses TRBV14 with TRBJ2-3, with D tentatively TRBD2 (5 bases). The CDR3 has 14 amino acids. Germline CDR1 reads SGHDN; CDR2 reads FVKESK.

This clonotype was seen once. The chain recombines TRBV20-1 with TRBJ1-6; 8 nucleotides match TRBD1. V dropped 1 base and J dropped 5; count of bases not matched to a gene: 4. Germline V CDR1 and CDR2: DFQATT, SNEGSKA (reference sequence). This CDR3 has 15 residues. CDR3 sequence: CSARVATGDNSPLHF. In nucleotides, the CDR3 is TGCAGTGCTAGAGTAGCGACAGGGGATAATTCACCCCTCCACTTT.

In this sample, this clonotype turned up many times. The chain joins TRBV12-3 or TRBV12-4 to TRBJ2-3, with D maybe TRBD2 (5 bases). The CDR3 length is 12 residues. Trimming took 3 bases from V and 8 from J, leaving 9 bases between them. The CDR3 is CASSLAGGTQYF. The CDR3 DNA is TGTGCCAGCAGTTTGGCGGGCGGTACGCAGTATTTT.

The chain couples TRBV20-1 to TRBJ1-1, with 7 bases matching TRBD1. With 5 bases clipped from V and 6 bases from J, the junction kept 15 bases outside the gene matches. CDR1 and CDR2 from the germline V gene are DFQATT and SNEGSKA (reference sequence). The length of the CDR3 is 15 residues. CDR3: CSARKCRGAIAEAFF. DNA for the CDR3: TGCAGTGCTCGCAAGTGCAGGGGGGCAATCGCTGAAGCTTTCTTT.

This chain joins TRBV7-2 and TRBJ1-2; maybe TRBD1 (5 bases). Per germline, CDR1 SGHTA and CDR2 FQGNSA. The CDR3 spans 15 residues. Trimming stripped 4 bases from V and 12 bases from J, with 24 bases between. The CDR3 DNA reads as TGTGCCAGCAGCTCCCTGGCTTCCGGGGCATATAGACACACCTTC. This translates into CASSSLASGAYRHTF.

The chain combines TRBV20-1 with TRBJ2-3; D might be TRBD1 or TRBD2, each matching 6 bases. CDR1 is DFQATT, CDR2 SNEGSKA, per germline (reference sequence). V was clipped by 3 bases and J by 1 base, with 17 bases between them. The length of the CDR3 is 16 residues. DNA for the CDR3: TGCAGTGCTAGTCCCCGGTCTGGGGGGCGCACAGATACGCAGTATTTT. Translated, it gives CSASPRSGGRTDTQYF.

In the case of this clonotype: Mismatch with germline at one junction end may stem from a read error. V usage is TRBV2 and J usage is TRBJ1-4, with no clear D. The germline V gene encodes CDR1 SNHLY and CDR2 FYNNEI. CDR3 length: 13 residues. CDR3 in amino acids: CASSLTAGENQYF. CDR3 sequence (DNA): TGTGCCAGCAGCCTAACAGCTGGTGAGAACCAGTACTTT.

In its sample, this clonotype was seen a few times. The CDR3 DNA follows: TGTGCCACCCAAGGGAGAAGGAACGACTATGGCTACACCTTC. Translated, it gives CATQGRRNDYGYTF. V is TRBV24-1 and J is TRBJ1-2; unclear D gene. Trimming left V 9 bases short and J 3 bases short, with 16 bases between. CDR1 and CDR2 from the germline V gene are KGHDR and SFDVKD. This CDR3 comprises 14 residues.

The chain links TRBV7-2 to TRBJ1-2; D unresolved. CDR1 and CDR2 from the germline V gene are SGHTA and FQGNSA. The CDR3 is made up of 15 amino acids. V lost 2 bases and J 8 bases, leaving 18 bases between the germline ends. CDR3 DNA sequence: TGTGCCAGCAGCTTATCAACCCTCGGCCCGCGGGGCTACACCTTC. Translated, it gives CASSLSTLGPRGYTF. The whole variable domain, filled in from reference TRBV7-2 and TRBJ1-2, reads GAGVSQSPSNKVTEKGKDVELRCDPISGHTALYWYRQSLGQGLEFLIYFQGNSAPDKSGLPSDRFSAERTGGSVSTLTIQRTQQEDSAVYLCASSLSTLGPRGYTFGSGTRLTVV.

This sequence joins TRBV20-1 and TRBJ2-7; D possibly corresponds to TRBD1 (6 bases). In germline, CDR1 is DFQATT, CDR2 SNEGSKA (reference sequence). The ends were cut back, 6 bases at V and 5 bases at J, with 11 bases in the middle. The CDR3 runs to 11 residues. DNA of the CDR3: TGCAGTGCCACAGGGTGGGACGAGCAGTACTTC. It specifies CSATGWDEQYF.

This clonotype was seen many times. V and J are TRBV6-2 or TRBV6-3 and TRBJ1-6, with D unclear. The CDR3 extends over 15 amino acids. Germline V gene data show CDR1 as MNHEY and CDR2 as SVGEGT. V dropped 5 bases and J dropped 4 bases, with 12 bases sitting between them. CDR3 in DNA: TGTGCCAGCAGTCTCGACATAAATTATAATTCACCCCTCCACTTT. This translates into CASSLDINYNSPLHF.

The rearrangement joins TRBV15 to TRBJ2-5; D gene ambiguous. This CDR3 spans 15 amino acids. Germline CDR1 and CDR2: LNHNV and YYDKDF (reference sequence). Trimming took 1 base from V and 5 from J, leaving 14 bases between them. The CDR3 sequence: CATSRGPVSAETQYF. The CDR3 nucleotides read TGTGCCACCAGCAGAGGTCCTGTGTCTGCGGAGACCCAGTACTTC.

Comments on this clonotype: The junction departs from the called germline gene at one end, perhaps through a read error. This chain links TRBV7-6 with TRBJ2-7; 7 positions agree with TRBD1. Germline CDR1 and CDR2: SGHVS and FNYEAQ. The CDR3 runs to 11 residues. CDR3 DNA sequence: TGTGCCAGCAGCTTCTACGGGACAGCGCACTTC. It yields the protein CASSFYGTAHF.

Remarks on this clonotype: The CDR3 does not close with the conserved phenylalanine or tryptophan, likely indicating a read error. It is unclear where the CDR3 begins or ends on the DNA, so no DNA is shown, and the CDR3 is as TCRdb lists it. CDR3 loop: CASRPGLAGAAQYFGP. The chain uses TRBV2 and TRBJ1-6. Germline V CDR1 and CDR2: SNHLY, FYNNEI. The CDR3 spans 16 residues, counting both ends.

Comment on this clonotype: Germline and junction disagree at one end, which may indicate a read error. The gene calls are TRBV9 and TRBJ2-2; D possibly corresponds to TRBD2 (6 bases). This CDR3 has 14 residues. The germline V gene encodes CDR1 SGDLS and CDR2 YYNGEE. The CDR3 loop is CASSPRTNTGGLFF. For the CDR3, the DNA is TGTGCCAGCAGCCCTCGGACAAACACCGGGGGGCTGTTTTTT. Drawing the rest from reference TRBV9 and TRBJ2-2, the complete variable domain is DSGVTQTPKHLITATGQRVTLRCSPRSGDLSVYWYQQSLDQGLQFLIQYYNGEERAKGNILERFSAQQFPDLHSELNLSSLELGDSALYFCASSPRTNTGGLFFGEGSRLTVL.

This clonotype was seen more than once but under ten times. The J gene is TRBJ1-4, the V gene TRBV2; TRBD1 agrees at 9 bases. Germline V CDR1 and CDR2: SNHLY, FYNNEI. The V gene end was trimmed by 0 bases and the J gene end by 5 bases; junction bases not matched to a gene: 4. The CDR3 has 16 amino acids. The DNA for the CDR3 is TGTGCCAGCAGTGAAGCGCAGGGACAGGGAAATGAAAAACTGTTTTTT. The encoded protein is CASSEAQGQGNEKLFF.

The rearrangement uses TRBV5-4 and TRBJ2-1; 8 nucleotides agree with TRBD1. The CDR3 length is 15 residues. The germline CDR1 and CDR2 sequences are SGHNT and YYREEE (reference sequence). The junction had 13 bases not matched to a gene; V was cut back by 4 bases and J by 10 bases. CDR3 region: CASSPGGLVVGEQFF. In DNA, the CDR3 is TGTGCCAGCAGCCCAGGGGGCCTGGTAGTCGGCGAGCAGTTCTTC. The whole variable domain, filled in from reference TRBV5-4 and TRBJ2-1, reads ETGVTQSPTHLIKTRGQQVTLRCSSQSGHNTVSWYQQALGQGPQFIFQYYREEENGRGNFPPRFSGLQFPNYSSELNVNALELDDSALYLCASSPGGLVVGEQFFGPGTRLTVL.

As regards this clonotype: One junction end does not reproduce the germline sequence, and a read error may be involved. This sequence joins TRBV7-4 and TRBJ1-1; TRBD1 matches at 9 bases. Germline V gene lookup returns CDR1 SGHVT and CDR2 SQSDAQ. This CDR3 is built from 14 residues. The CDR3 coding sequence is TGTGCTAGTAGTCCGGGCACAGGGGGCATTGCAGCTATGTTT. Its translation is CASSPGTGGIAAMF.

The chain recombines TRBV7-2 with TRBJ1-2; D is undetermined. V was clipped by 5 bases and J by 8 bases, with 12 bases between them. The CDR3 has 12 amino acids. Germline V gene lookup returns CDR1 SGHTA and CDR2 FQGNSA. CDR3 in amino acids: CASSPQSVGYTF. CDR3 coding DNA: TGTGCCAGCAGCCCACAATCTGTCGGCTACACCTTC.

This clonotype occurred once. V and J are TRBV15 and TRBJ2-5, with D hard to call. Germline lookup yields CDR1 LNHNV and CDR2 YYDKDF (reference sequence). The germline V and J ends were trimmed by 0 bases and 7 bases, with 18 bases remaining between them. This CDR3 comprises 16 residues. The CDR3: CATSRDRRTTTATQYF. In DNA, the CDR3 is TGTGCCACCAGCAGAGATCGACGAACGACGACCGCGACCCAGTACTTC.

This clonotype was observed a single time. The J gene is TRBJ1-2, the V gene TRBV20-1, with 11 bases aligning to TRBD1. There are 13 residues in the CDR3. Germline lookup yields CDR1 DFQATT and CDR2 SNEGSKA (reference sequence). Germline trimming cut 4 bases from V and 8 bases from J; bases unmatched to any gene: 6. The CDR3 bases are TGCAGTGCTAAGAGGACAGGGGGCGCCGGCTACACCTTC. As protein: CSAKRTGGAGYTF.

To note about this clonotype: One end of the junction does not line up with germline, which may come from a read error. The chain joins TRBV7-2 to TRBJ2-7; weak D call: TRBD1 (6 bases). This CDR3 is built from 14 residues. CDR1 and CDR2 (germline): SGHTA, FQGNSA. The CDR3 DNA reads as TGCGCCAGCACCATACAGGGTTTCTCCAATGAGCAGTACTTC. Translated, it gives CASTIQGFSNEQYF. The full variable domain, completed using reference TRBV7-2 and TRBJ2-7, is GAGVSQSPSNKVTEKGKDVELRCDPISGHTALYWYRQSLGQGLEFLIYFQGNSAPDKSGLPSDRFSAERTGGSVSTLTIQRTQQEDSAVYLCASTIQGFSNEQYFGPGTRLTVT.

The chain has TRBV12-3 or TRBV12-4 and TRBJ1-5; D remains unclear. With 4 bases removed from V and 2 bases from J, the gap between germline ends came to 12 bases. The CDR3 sequence is 15 residues long. CDR3 region: CASSSVPRGNQPQHF. The CDR3 bases are TGTGCCAGCAGTTCGGTTCCAAGGGGCAATCAGCCCCAGCATTTT.

With respect to this clonotype: Given a much more abundant clone one base away, this may be a read error. No conserved phenylalanine or tryptophan is present at the end of the CDR3, so a read error is the likely explanation. The chain couples TRBV12-3 or TRBV12-4 to TRBJ2-1, with D uncertain. V shed 2 bases and J shed 0 bases, with 11 bases lying between them. The length of the CDR3 is 16 residues. CDR3 sequence reads: CASSLFRRSSYNEQFL. DNA for the CDR3: TGTGCCAGCAGTTTATTCCGAAGGAGCTCCTACAATGAGCAGTTCCTC.

The table lists this clonotype with many counts. The rearrangement uses TRBV5-4 and TRBJ2-3; 9 bases align to TRBD1. The CDR3 contains 17 residues. The V and J ends lost 4 bases and 2 bases, in that order; junction bases with no gene match: 11. CDR1 and CDR2 (germline): SGHNT, YYREEE (reference sequence). CDR3 amino acids: CASSPTGTGSFTDTQYF. For the CDR3, the DNA is TGTGCCAGCAGCCCGACCGGGACAGGGAGTTTCACAGATACGCAGTATTTT.

The chain employs TRBV24-1 and TRBJ2-3; a weak D match, TRBD2 (5 bases). The V end was cut by 9 bases, the J end by 2 bases, with 17 bases between. Germline lookup yields CDR1 KGHDR and CDR2 SFDVKD. The CDR3 has 15 residues. The CDR3 DNA reads TGTGCCACCTCGAGTCGCTCGGAGGACACAGATACGCAGTATTTT. Residues: CATSSRSEDTDTQYF.

The chain combines TRBV6-5 with TRBJ1-1; D not certain. The V end was cut by 4 bases, the J end by 8 bases, with 23 bases between. The CDR3 runs to 16 residues. Germline V CDR1 and CDR2: MNHEY, SVGAGI. CDR3 in amino acids: CASSFSSVGVNAEAFF. The CDR3 coding sequence is TGTGCCAGCAGTTTTTCTTCGGTAGGTGTGAACGCAGAAGCTTTCTTT.